The 10 T cell receptor beta chains listed next were all sequenced from one sample in a study of early T cells in non-severe SARS-CoV-2 infection. Each CDR3 protein gets one entry after TCRdb re-called the 5' RACE reads with MiXCR. Of under 45,000 distinct CDR3 sequences listed, about a tenth are singletons. The sequencing input was whole blood. These receptors were obtained from an adult who was a healthcare worker with PCR-confirmed SARS-CoV-2 infection or an uninfected control (not recorded which).

The chain couples TRBV24-1 to TRBJ2-3; TRBD2 matches at 16 bases. This CDR3 contains 17 residues. J was trimmed by 6 bases and V by 4 bases; bases with no gene match: 6. CDR1 KGHDR and CDR2 SFDVKD come from the germline V gene. The DNA for the CDR3 is TGTGCCACCAGTGACCCCGGGACTAGCGGGGGGGCGGATACGCAGTATTTT. It translates to CATSDPGTSGGADTQYF.

The chain carries TRBV15 and TRBJ2-7, with D possibly matching TRBD1 (5 bases). This CDR3 is built from 16 residues. V gave up 5 bases and J gave up 2 bases, with 19 bases separating them. In germline, CDR1 is LNHNV, CDR2 YYDKDF (reference sequence). The chain's CDR3 is CATSGAMDTSPYEQYF. CDR3 nucleotide sequence: TGTGCCACCAGCGGAGCTATGGACACTTCGCCCTACGAGCAGTACTTC.

This clonotype was counted a few times. The CDR3 sequence: CAWNEGTRGMNTEAFF. CDR3 nucleotides: TGTGCCTGGAATGAAGGGACAAGGGGAATGAACACTGAAGCTTTCTTT. The rearrangement joins TRBV30 to TRBJ1-1, with D perhaps matching TRBD1 (6 bases). Germline loops: CDR1 GTSNPN, CDR2 SVGIG (reference sequence). The CDR3 has 16 residues. V was trimmed by 4 bases and J by 0 bases, leaving 18 bases between them.

This clonotype was observed at least ten times. The V call is TRBV28, the J call TRBJ1-1; 7 nucleotides match TRBD1. The J segment lost 8 bases and the V segment lost 2 bases, leaving 8 bases of the junction unmatched. Germline CDR1 MDHEN, CDR2 SYDVKM. CDR3 length: 14 residues. This CDR3 reads CASSLEPGQQEAFF. In nucleotides, the CDR3 is TGTGCCAGCAGTTTAGAACCGGGACAGCAAGAAGCTTTCTTT. Full variable domain (outside the CDR3, taken from reference TRBV28 and TRBJ1-1): DVKVTQSSRYLVKRTGEKVFLECVQDMDHENMFWYRQDPGLGLRLIYFSYDVKMKEKGDIPEGYSVSREKKERFSLILESASTNQTSMYLCASSLEPGQQEAFFGQGTRLTVV.

This clonotype was detected ten times or more. The rearrangement joins TRBV7-9 to TRBJ1-2; possibly TRBD1 for D (6 bases). This CDR3 has 13 residues. Deletions cut 3 bases from V and 4 bases from J, with 9 bases between. Looked up from germline, CDR1 is SEHNR and CDR2 is FQNEAQ (reference sequence). The CDR3 protein is CASSLDSVYGYTF. The CDR3 DNA reads TGTGCCAGCAGCTTGGACAGCGTCTATGGCTACACCTTC. The full variable domain, its missing parts supplied by reference TRBV7-9 and TRBJ1-2, is DTGVSQNPRHKITKRGQNVTFRCDPISEHNRLYWYRQTLGQGPEFLTYFQNEAQLEKSRLLSDRFSAERPKGSFSTLEIQRTEQGDSAMYLCASSLDSVYGYTFGSGTRLTVV.

This chain joins TRBV11-1 and TRBJ2-1; unclear D gene. Germline loops: CDR1 SGHAT, CDR2 FQDESV (reference sequence). CDR3 length equals 12 residues. V gave up 6 bases and J gave up 7 bases, with 10 bases separating them. The chain's CDR3 is CASSGNRNEQFF. CDR3 in DNA: TGTGCCAGCAGTGGGAACAGAAATGAGCAGTTCTTC.

This clonotype has more than one count but fewer than ten. This chain links TRBV24-1 with TRBJ1-6; D perhaps matches TRBD1 (6 bases). Trimming stripped 10 bases from V and 7 bases from J, with 16 bases between. The CDR3 extends over 14 amino acids. The germline V gene has CDR1 KGHDR and CDR2 SFDVKD. The CDR3 bases are TGTGCCACGATTAAAGGGGGTCGGAATTCACCCCTCCACTTT. Its protein is CATIKGGRNSPLHF.

This clonotype has at least ten counts. This chain connects TRBV6-1 to TRBJ2-6; D remains unclear. This CDR3 spans 12 amino acids. CDR1 is MNHNS and CDR2 is SASEGT in the germline V gene. With 8 bases removed from V and 8 bases from J, the gap between germline ends came to 10 bases. The CDR3 is CASLGLTNVLTF. The CDR3 nucleotides are TGTGCCAGCCTAGGCCTTACCAACGTCCTGACTTTC.

This sequence joins TRBV6-5 and TRBJ2-7, with 12 bases aligning to TRBD2. Trimming removed 6 bases from V and 3 bases from J; junction bases left unmatched: 6. CDR1 is MNHEY, CDR2 SVGAGI, per germline. This CDR3 is built from 15 residues. CDR3 residues: CASRNGLAGYYEQYF. The CDR3 nucleotides are TGTGCCAGCAGAAACGGACTAGCGGGGTACTACGAGCAGTACTTC.

In its sample, this clonotype was seen a few times. V and J are TRBV7-9 and TRBJ2-1; possibly TRBD1 for D (6 bases). Trimming stripped 1 base from V and 7 bases from J, with 11 bases between. CDR3 size: 14 residues. Germline CDR1 SEHNR, CDR2 FQNEAQ (reference sequence). CDR3 sequence reads: CASSLGDRTNEQFF. The CDR3 nucleotides read TGTGCCAGCAGCTTAGGAGACAGGACTAATGAGCAGTTCTTC.